The 14 T cell receptor beta chains below all came from one sample that was sequenced in a study of blood T cells in healthy people across ages (dated by TCRdb to between 2015 and 2016). Library preparation was by 5' RACE. The run used an Illumina HiSeq 2500. A second 7 to 11 cycle PCR used a sample-barcoded 5' primer and a J-beta primer mix. TCRdb trimmed public reads at Q25 via fastp, called clones via MiXCR and kept in-frame beta chains. Entries are consolidated by CDR3 protein sequence, retaining the most common genes and DNA. Counted in this sample were 700,000 to 950,000 distinct CDR3 sequences; 40% to 45% of them appeared once. The ten top clones hold around 20% of the sample. Sequencing input: blood. These receptors were collected from a woman aged 55-70 years in good health.

There are a few counts of this clonotype. The chain carries TRBV7-3 and TRBJ1-2; no firm D call. The length of the CDR3 is 13 residues. Deletions cut 4 bases from V and 5 bases from J, with 11 bases between. In germline, CDR1 is SGHTA, CDR2 FQGTGA. CDR3 in amino acids: CASSYDNLYGYTF. The DNA for the CDR3 is TGTGCCAGCAGCTACGACAACCTATATGGCTACACCTTC.

This clonotype was picked up a small number of times. V gene TRBV20-1 combines with J gene TRBJ2-7; D is perhaps TRBD1 or TRBD2 (5 bases each). The CDR3 is 15 amino acids. V was shortened by 4 bases and J by 3 bases, with 19 bases between the two germline ends. The V gene's germline CDR1 is DFQATT and CDR2 SNEGSKA (reference sequence). The CDR3 reads CSAIPPTVGLYEQYF. The CDR3, as DNA: TGCAGTGCTATCCCCCCGACAGTAGGACTCTACGAGCAGTACTTC.

This chain links TRBV6-2 or TRBV6-3 with TRBJ2-3; D is perhaps TRBD1 (6 bases). Deletions cut 2 bases from V and 2 bases from J, with 14 bases between. The CDR3 totals 16 residues. The germline V gene has CDR1 MNHEY and CDR2 SVGEGT. This CDR3 is CASSYGTGHNTDTQYF. CDR3 nucleotides: TGTGCCAGCAGTTACGGAACGGGACACAACACAGATACGCAGTATTTT.

V and J are TRBV7-8 and TRBJ2-7; D might be TRBD1 (6 bases). This CDR3 spans 14 amino acids. Deletions cut 4 bases from V and 8 bases from J, with 18 bases between. The germline CDR1 and CDR2 sequences are SGHVS and FQNEAQ. The DNA of the CDR3 is TGTGCCAGCAGCTCCCGGACAGATGGTCGCCAGCAGTACTTC. Its translation: CASSSRTDGRQQYF. The variable domain in full, with the rest retrieved from reference TRBV7-8 and TRBJ2-7, is GAGVSQSPRYKVAKRGQDVALRCDPISGHVSLFWYQQALGQGPEFLTYFQNEAQLDKSGLPSDRFFAERPEGSVSTLKIQRTQQEDSAVYLCASSSRTDGRQQYFGPGTRLTVT.

In regard to this clonotype: A single base separates this from a much larger clone, so it may be a read error. The chain joins TRBV15 to TRBJ2-7, with D unresolved. This CDR3 is 15 amino acids long. Germline V gives CDR1 LNHNV, CDR2 YYDKDF (reference sequence). Trimming shortened V by 1 base and J by 7 bases, and 17 bases separated the two germline ends. CDR3 residues: CATSRGGTNYNEQYF. CDR3 in DNA: TGTGCCACCAGCAGAGGCGGCACCAACTACAATGAGCAGTACTTC. Full variable domain (missing parts from reference TRBV15 and TRBJ2-7): DAMVIQNPRYQVTQFGKPVTLSCSQTLNHNVMYWYQQKSSQAPKLLFHYYDKDFNNEADTPDNFQSRRPNTSFCFLDIRSPGLGDTAMYLCATSRGGTNYNEQYFGPGTRLTVT.

A note on this clonotype: A much larger clone lies a single base off, so this may be a read error. The CDR3 reads CAISKRLGANVLTF. The DNA of the CDR3 is TGTGCCATCAGTAAAAGGCTCGGGGCCAACGTCCTGACTTTC. V and J are TRBV10-3 and TRBJ2-6; D not certain. V was shortened by 5 bases and J by 4 bases, with 9 bases between the two germline ends. CDR3 length: 14 residues. The V gene's germline CDR1 is ENHRY and CDR2 SYGVKD.

Ten or more counts support this clonotype. This sequence joins TRBV7-2 and TRBJ1-6; D not certain. This CDR3 is 15 amino acids long. V was clipped by 1 base and J by 9 bases, with 13 bases between them. Germline V gene data show CDR1 as SGHTA and CDR2 as FQGNSA. The CDR3 DNA sequence: TGTGCCAGCAGCTTAGTTTCCGATCGAAGTTCACCCCTCCACTTT. It yields the protein CASSLVSDRSSPLHF.

Many counts were recorded for this clonotype. The chain is built from TRBV10-3 and TRBJ2-1; 7 bases map to TRBD2. Germline V gene lookup returns CDR1 ENHRY and CDR2 SYGVKD. The CDR3 sequence is 15 residues long. The ends lost 3 bases at V and 1 base at J; junction bases unmatched: 3. Here the CDR3 reads CAISDQRGSYNEQFF. The CDR3 DNA reads as TGTGCCATCAGTGACCAGCGGGGATCCTACAATGAGCAGTTCTTC.

This chain links TRBV7-9 with TRBJ2-1; 15 positions agree with TRBD2. The length of the CDR3 is 18 residues. J was trimmed by 0 bases and V by 5 bases; bases with no gene match: 5. Germline lookup yields CDR1 SEHNR and CDR2 FQNEAQ (reference sequence). The CDR3 here is CASSPGTSGGLSYNEQFF. The DNA of the CDR3 is TGTGCCAGCAGCCCCGGGACTAGCGGGGGGCTCTCCTACAATGAGCAGTTCTTC.

This rearrangement joins TRBV27 to TRBJ1-2, with 7 bases fitting TRBD1. CDR1 and CDR2 (germline): MNHEY, SMNVEV (reference sequence). This CDR3 region has 14 residues. V dropped 5 bases and J dropped 5; count of bases not matched to a gene: 8. The CDR3 reads CASSVTGTVYGYTF. CDR3 bases: TGTGCCAGCAGTGTAACCGGGACAGTTTATGGCTACACCTTC.

The chain combines TRBV19 with TRBJ2-1, with 7 bases fitting TRBD2. In germline, CDR1 is LNHDA, CDR2 SQIVND (reference sequence). V gave up 0 bases and J gave up 2 bases; unmatched junction bases: 4. The CDR3 runs to 16 residues. CDR3 amino acids: CASSIDLGLAYNEQFF. CDR3 DNA: TGTGCCAGTAGTATAGATCTCGGACTAGCCTACAATGAGCAGTTCTTC.

CDR3 residues: CASSLTKDSTKETQYF. CDR3 coding DNA: TGTGCCAGCAGCTTAACAAAGGACAGCACTAAAGAGACCCAGTACTTC. The V gene is TRBV7-3, the J gene TRBJ2-5, with a possible D match to TRBD1 (6 bases). This CDR3 region has 16 residues. V was cut by 0 bases and J by 3 bases, with 14 bases left in between. The germline gives CDR1 SGHTA, CDR2 FQGTGA. The entire variable domain, with the rest obtained from reference TRBV7-3 and TRBJ2-5, is as follows: GAGVSQTPSNKVTEKGKYVELRCDPISGHTALYWYRQSLGQGPEFLIYFQGTGAADDSGLPNDRFFAVRPEGSVSTLKIQRTERGDSAVYLCASSLTKDSTKETQYFGPGTRLLVL.

This clonotype came up a few times. The genes are TRBV20-1 and TRBJ2-1; 12 bases match TRBD2. Germline CDR1 DFQATT, CDR2 SNEGSKA (reference sequence). The CDR3 loop spans 18 amino acids. Trimming at V came to 4 bases and at J to 3 bases, leaving 13 bases not matched to a gene. This CDR3 reads CSATGLAGLLGSYNEQFF. The DNA for the CDR3 is TGCAGTGCTACGGGACTAGCGGGCCTTTTGGGAAGCTACAATGAGCAGTTCTTC.

At least ten counts were recorded for this clonotype. The CDR3, as DNA: TGCGCCAGCAGCCAAGATTTCGGGAGGAATGAGCAGTTCTTC. Its protein product is CASSQDFGRNEQFF. This sequence joins TRBV4-1 and TRBJ2-1; 7 bases map to TRBD2. Germline values: CDR1 MGHRA, CDR2 YSYEKL. After removal of 0 bases from V and 7 bases from J, the junction contained 3 bases not matched to a gene. The CDR3 consists of 14 residues.